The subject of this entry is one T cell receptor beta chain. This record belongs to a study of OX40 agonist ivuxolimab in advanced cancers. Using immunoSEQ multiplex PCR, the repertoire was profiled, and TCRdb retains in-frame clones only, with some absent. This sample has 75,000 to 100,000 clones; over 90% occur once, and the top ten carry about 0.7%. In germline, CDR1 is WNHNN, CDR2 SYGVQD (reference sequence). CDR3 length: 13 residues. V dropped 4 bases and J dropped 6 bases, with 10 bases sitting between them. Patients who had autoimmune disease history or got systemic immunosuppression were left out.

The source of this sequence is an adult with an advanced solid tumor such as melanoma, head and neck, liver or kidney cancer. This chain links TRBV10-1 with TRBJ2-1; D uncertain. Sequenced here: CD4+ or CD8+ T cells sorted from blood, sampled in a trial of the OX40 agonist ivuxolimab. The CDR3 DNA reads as TGCGCCAGCAGTGCCAGAAAGTCCAATGAGCAGTTCTTC. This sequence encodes CASSARKSNEQFF.